The 18 T cell receptor beta chains below were found in one sample sequenced in a study of blood T cell repertoires in COVID-19. Some clones are missing from TCRdb's copy, which holds only in-frame ones; the method was immunoSEQ multiplex PCR. The sample lists 150,000 to 200,000 clones; around 87% were seen once. Material for sequencing was peripheral blood. All receptors come from a woman aged 80 or over in a cohort sampled during active or convalescent COVID-19.

CDR3 protein: CSASGGLIRNEQFF. The CDR3, as DNA: TGCAGTGCTAGTGGTGGGCTTATTCGCAATGAGCAGTTCTTC. V is TRBV20-1 and J is TRBJ2-1; D is unclear. The V gene lost 3 bases and the J gene lost 6 bases, with 15 bases spanning the gap. The V gene's germline CDR1 is DFQATT and CDR2 SNEGSKA (reference sequence). This CDR3 has 14 residues.

This clone has a single count. The V and J genes are TRBV19 and TRBJ1-5, with 7 bases identical to TRBD1. The ends lost 5 bases at V and 6 bases at J; junction bases unmatched: 4. Germline CDR1 and CDR2: LNHDA and SQIVND (reference sequence). This CDR3 contains 13 residues. In DNA form, the CDR3 reads TGTGCCAGTAGTGTGGACAGGCCTCAGCCCCAGCATTTT. Its protein is CASSVDRPQPQHF.

The V call is TRBV4-1, the J call TRBJ1-2, with D hard to call. There are 11 residues in the CDR3. Germline CDR1 is MGHRA and CDR2 is YSYEKL. Trimming left V 3 bases short and J 8 bases short, with 7 bases between. The CDR3 DNA sequence: TGCGCCAGCAGCCACGACAACGGCTACACCTTC. Protein product: CASSHDNGYTF.

This chain connects TRBV7-9 to TRBJ2-1, with TRBD2 identical over 11 bases. J gave up 8 bases and V 1 base, and 7 bases lay outside the gene matches. The CDR3 has 16 residues. Germline lookup yields CDR1 SEHNR and CDR2 FQNEAQ (reference sequence). CDR3 in amino acids: CASSLEGLAVLDEQFF. The CDR3 nucleotides are TGTGCCAGCAGCTTAGAGGGACTAGCGGTTTTGGATGAGCAGTTCTTC. Full variable domain (missing parts from reference TRBV7-9 and TRBJ2-1): DTGVSQNPRHKITKRGQNVTFRCDPISEHNRLYWYRQTLGQGPEFLTYFQNEAQLEKSRLLSDRFSAERPKGSFSTLEIQRTEQGDSAMYLCASSLEGLAVLDEQFFGPGTRLTVL.

The J gene is TRBJ2-1, the V gene TRBV5-1; 9 positions agree with TRBD1. The CDR3 contains 14 residues. Trimming took 1 base from V and 8 from J; bases not matched to a gene: 4. CDR1 SGHRS and CDR2 YFSETQ come from the germline V gene. CDR3 sequence: CASSLTGGMDEQFF. The CDR3 DNA follows: TGCGCCAGCAGCTTGACAGGGGGCATGGATGAGCAGTTCTTC.

V and J are TRBV9 and TRBJ2-1, with D possibly matching TRBD1 (6 bases). This CDR3 has 14 residues. Germline V gene data show CDR1 as SGDLS and CDR2 as YYNGEE. V shed 0 bases and J shed 15 bases, with 19 bases lying between them. The CDR3 loop is CASSVVDRTGRVFF. For the CDR3, the DNA is TGTGCCAGCAGCGTAGTGGATAGAACAGGGAGAGTGTTCTTC.

This chain joins TRBV15 and TRBJ2-5, with 7 bases that match TRBD2. The CDR3 is 15 amino acids. The germline V gene encodes CDR1 LNHNV and CDR2 YYDKDF (reference sequence). V shed 1 base and J 4 bases; nucleotides not matched to a gene: 6. This CDR3 reads CATSRALGRGETQYF. CDR3 coding DNA: TGTGCCACCAGCAGAGCATTAGGGAGGGGAGAGACCCAGTACTTC.

This chain uses TRBV2 with TRBJ1-4; D uncertain. V was pared by 5 bases and J by 4 bases, with 11 bases between. Germline lookup yields CDR1 SNHLY and CDR2 FYNNEI. The CDR3 spans 14 residues. CDR3 DNA: TGTGCCAGCAGTCCCCTCCTCCGTAATGAAAAACTGTTTTTT. This gives the protein CASSPLLRNEKLFF.

The chain joins TRBV6-2 or TRBV6-3 to TRBJ1-5, with a weak D call TRBD1 (5 bases). Between the trimmed V and J ends, which lost 5 bases and 5 bases, there was a span of 16 bases. Germline CDR1 is MNHEY and CDR2 is SVGEGT. CDR3 length: 15 amino acids. CDR3 sequence (DNA): TGTGCCAGCAGTCCGAGGGGACTGGGGCATCAGCCCCAGCATTTT. This translates into CASSPRGLGHQPQHF.

The chain couples TRBV7-9 to TRBJ2-4, with a weak D call TRBD2 (7 bases). The germline V gene has CDR1 SEHNR and CDR2 FQNEAQ (reference sequence). V was cut by 5 bases and J by 8 bases, with 16 bases left in between. This CDR3 comprises 14 residues. The CDR3 region is CASSPSGGSDIQYF. Written as DNA, the CDR3 is TGTGCCAGCAGCCCTTCGGGGGGCTCGGACATTCAGTACTTC.

This clone was counted once. The chain combines TRBV9 with TRBJ1-6; 9 bases fit TRBD1. The ends lost 3 bases at V and 4 bases at J; junction bases unmatched: 5. CDR3 length equals 16 residues. CDR1 SGDLS and CDR2 YYNGEE come from the germline V gene. The DNA for the CDR3 is TGTGCCAGCAGCGCGACAGGGGGGCTATATAATTCACCCCTCCACTTT. It is translated as CASSATGGLYNSPLHF.

The chain carries TRBV30 and TRBJ2-7; TRBD1 might be the D (5 bases). Trimming removed 7 bases at V and 3 bases at J, with 16 bases between. The germline gives CDR1 GTSNPN, CDR2 SVGIG (reference sequence). The CDR3 has 13 amino acids. CDR3 in DNA: TGTGCCTTTGCCGCAGGGTTGGGCTACGAGCAGTACGTC. Its translation: CAFAAGLGYEQYV.

The chain combines TRBV4-2 with TRBJ2-7; D may be TRBD2 (5 bases). The V gene's germline CDR1 is LGHNA and CDR2 YNFKEQ. V dropped 0 bases and J dropped 0 bases, with 9 bases sitting between them. CDR3 size: 15 residues. The CDR3 DNA sequence: TGTGCCAGCAGCCAAGAAGCGGTAAGCTCCTACGAGCAGTACGTC. The encoded protein is CASSQEAVSSYEQYV.

The chain has TRBV2 and TRBJ2-7; D gene unclear. The CDR3 is 13 residues long. V was clipped by 5 bases and J by 7 bases, with 15 bases between them. CDR1 is SNHLY, CDR2 FYNNEI, per germline. Here the CDR3 reads CASSSDFAGEQYF. CDR3 coding DNA: TGTGCCAGCAGTTCCGACTTTGCTGGAGAGCAGTACTTC.

In its sample, this clone was seen once. The CDR3 bases are TGTGCCATCAGTAAGAGGCTAGCGGGTAGCACAGATACGCAGTATTTT. This gives the protein CAISKRLAGSTDTQYF. The V call is TRBV10-3, the J call TRBJ2-3; 8 nucleotides align to TRBD2. Per germline, CDR1 ENHRY and CDR2 SYGVKD. V gave up 5 bases and J gave up 0 bases; unmatched junction bases: 7. CDR3 length: 16 amino acids.

This clone was observed once. V is TRBV4-1 and J is TRBJ2-5, with D uncertain. Trimming took 0 bases from V and 0 from J, leaving 8 bases between them. There are 15 residues in the CDR3. CDR1 and CDR2 (germline): MGHRA, YSYEKL. The CDR3 is CASSQDGLYQETQYF. CDR3 nucleotides: TGCGCCAGCAGCCAAGACGGGTTGTACCAAGAGACCCAGTACTTC.

The chain combines TRBV5-1 with TRBJ2-6, with 7 bases matching TRBD2. Losses at the gene ends were 8 bases for V and 3 bases for J; bases not matched to a gene: 8. The CDR3 covers 15 residues. Per germline, CDR1 SGHRS and CDR2 YFSETQ. The CDR3 coding sequence is TGCGCCAGTCAGGGCGGGGGATTTGGGGCCAACGTCCTGACTTTC. It translates to CASQGGGFGANVLTF. Together with reference TRBV5-1 and TRBJ2-6, the CDR3 gives the full variable domain: KAGVTQTPRYLIKTRGQQVTLSCSPISGHRSVSWYQQTPGQGLQFLFEYFSETQRNKGNFPGRFSGRQFSNSRSEMNVSTLELGDSALYLCASQGGGFGANVLTFGAGSRLTVL.

This clone occurred once. The chain carries TRBV11-3 and TRBJ1-2; possible D gene TRBD1, 6 bases. The CDR3 consists of 14 residues. Trimming took off 5 bases at V and 6 bases at J, with 16 bases between the two ends. The germline V gene encodes CDR1 SGHNT and CDR2 YENEEA. CDR3 sequence (DNA): TGTGCCAGCAGCCCGAGACAGGTCGTGGATGGCTACACCTTC. This translates into CASSPRQVVDGYTF.